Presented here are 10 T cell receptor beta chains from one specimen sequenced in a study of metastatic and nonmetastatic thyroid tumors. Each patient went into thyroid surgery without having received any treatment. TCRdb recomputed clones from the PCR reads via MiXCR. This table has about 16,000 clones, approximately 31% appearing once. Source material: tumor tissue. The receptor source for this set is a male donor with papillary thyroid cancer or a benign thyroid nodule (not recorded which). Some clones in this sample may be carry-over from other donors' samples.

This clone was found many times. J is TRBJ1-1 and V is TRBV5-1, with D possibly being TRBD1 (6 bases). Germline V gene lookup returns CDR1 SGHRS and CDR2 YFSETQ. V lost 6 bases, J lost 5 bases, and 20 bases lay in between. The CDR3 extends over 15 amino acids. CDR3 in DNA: TGCGCCAGCAAATGGACTTGGGGGGCGAGTACTGAAGCTTTCTTT. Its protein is CASKWTWGASTEAFF. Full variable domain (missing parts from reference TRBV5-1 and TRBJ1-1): KAGVTQTPRYLIKTRGQQVTLSCSPISGHRSVSWYQQTPGQGLQFLFEYFSETQRNKGNFPGRFSGRQFSNSRSEMNVSTLELGDSALYLCASKWTWGASTEAFFGQGTRLTVV.

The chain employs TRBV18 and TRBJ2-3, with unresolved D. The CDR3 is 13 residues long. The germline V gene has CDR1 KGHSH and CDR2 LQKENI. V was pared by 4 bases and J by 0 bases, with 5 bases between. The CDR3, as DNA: TGTGCCAGCTCACTGGATAGCACAGATACGCAGTATTTT. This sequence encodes CASSLDSTDTQYF.

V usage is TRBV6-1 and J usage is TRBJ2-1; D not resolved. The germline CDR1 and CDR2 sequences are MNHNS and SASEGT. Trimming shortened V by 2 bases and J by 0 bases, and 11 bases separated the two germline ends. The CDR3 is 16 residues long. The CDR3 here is CASSESTVSSYNEQFF. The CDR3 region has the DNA TGTGCCAGCAGTGAATCTACGGTTAGCTCCTACAATGAGCAGTTCTTC.

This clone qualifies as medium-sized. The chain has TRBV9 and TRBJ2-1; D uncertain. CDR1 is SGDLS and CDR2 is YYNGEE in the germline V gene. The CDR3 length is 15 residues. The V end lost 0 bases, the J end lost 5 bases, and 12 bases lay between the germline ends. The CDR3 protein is CASSVGAGKNNEQFF. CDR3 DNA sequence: TGTGCCAGCAGCGTAGGCGCAGGAAAAAACAATGAGCAGTTCTTC.

CDR3 loop: CASSPPGTTYSYGYTF. CDR3 bases: TGTGCCAGCAGTCCTCCCGGGACCACCTATTCCTATGGCTACACCTTC. The chain carries TRBV11-1 and TRBJ1-2; tentative D call: TRBD1 (5 bases). CDR1 and CDR2 (germline): SGHAT, FQDESV (reference sequence). This CDR3 region has 16 residues. Trimming took off 6 bases at V and 4 bases at J, with 21 bases between the two ends.

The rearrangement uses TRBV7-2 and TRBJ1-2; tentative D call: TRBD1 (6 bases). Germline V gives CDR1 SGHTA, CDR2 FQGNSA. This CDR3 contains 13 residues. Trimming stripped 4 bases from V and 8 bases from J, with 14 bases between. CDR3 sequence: CASSSSGGQGYTF. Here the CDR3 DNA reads TGTGCCAGCAGCTCATCCGGGGGCCAAGGCTACACCTTC.

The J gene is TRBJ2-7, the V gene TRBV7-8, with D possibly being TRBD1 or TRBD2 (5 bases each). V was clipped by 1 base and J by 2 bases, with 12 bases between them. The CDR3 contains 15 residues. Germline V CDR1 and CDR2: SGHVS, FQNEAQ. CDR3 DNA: TGTGCCAGCAGCTTAGTTCGGGGCGGAACCTACGAGCAGTACTTC. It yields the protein CASSLVRGGTYEQYF.

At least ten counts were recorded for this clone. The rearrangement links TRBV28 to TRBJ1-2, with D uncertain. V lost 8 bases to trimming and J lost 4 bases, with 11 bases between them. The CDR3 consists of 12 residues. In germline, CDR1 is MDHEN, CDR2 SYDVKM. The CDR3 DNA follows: TGTGCCAGCCTGCGACCCGGCTATGGCTACACCTTC. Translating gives CASLRPGYGYTF.

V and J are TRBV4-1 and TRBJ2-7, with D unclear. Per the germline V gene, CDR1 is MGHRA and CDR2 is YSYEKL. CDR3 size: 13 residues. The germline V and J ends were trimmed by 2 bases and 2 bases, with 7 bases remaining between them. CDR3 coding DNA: TGCGCCAGCAGCCAATCCATTCCCTACGAGCAGTACTTC. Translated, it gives CASSQSIPYEQYF.

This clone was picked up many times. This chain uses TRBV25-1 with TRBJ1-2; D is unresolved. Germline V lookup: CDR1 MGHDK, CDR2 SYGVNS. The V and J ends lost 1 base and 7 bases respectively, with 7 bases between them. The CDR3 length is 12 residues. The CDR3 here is CASSESGGGYTF. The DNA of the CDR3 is TGTGCCAGCAGTGAATCCGGAGGTGGCTACACCTTC.